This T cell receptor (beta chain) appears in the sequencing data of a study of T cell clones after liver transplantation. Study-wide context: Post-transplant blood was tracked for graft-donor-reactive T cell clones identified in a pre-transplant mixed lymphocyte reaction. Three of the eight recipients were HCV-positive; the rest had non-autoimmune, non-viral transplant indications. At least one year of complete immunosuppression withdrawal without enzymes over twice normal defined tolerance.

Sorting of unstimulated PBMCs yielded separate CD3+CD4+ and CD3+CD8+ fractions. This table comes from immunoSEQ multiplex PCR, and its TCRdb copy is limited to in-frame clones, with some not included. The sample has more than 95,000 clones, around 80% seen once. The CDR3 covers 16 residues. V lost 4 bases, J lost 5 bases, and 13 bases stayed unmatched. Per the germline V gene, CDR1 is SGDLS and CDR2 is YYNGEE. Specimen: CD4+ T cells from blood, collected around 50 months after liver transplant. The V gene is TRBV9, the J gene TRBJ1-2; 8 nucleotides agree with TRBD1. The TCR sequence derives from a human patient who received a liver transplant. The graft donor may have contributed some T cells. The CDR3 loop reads CASSSSTGESGYGYTF. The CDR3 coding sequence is TGTGCCAGCAGCTCATCGACAGGGGAATCTGGTTATGGCTACACCTTC.